This T cell receptor beta chain was identified in a study of T cell responses to AZD1222 COVID-19 vaccine. V shed 4 bases, J shed 9 bases, and the junction held 9 bases outside the gene matches. The germline gives CDR1 SGHRS, CDR2 YFSETQ. The CDR3 consists of 15 residues. Measured with immunoSEQ multiplex PCR; TCRdb has only the in-frame clones, and not every one. This sample has about 84,000 clones; around nine tenths occur once, and the top ten carry around 10%. The specimen was peripheral blood, collected 28 days after the second AZD1222 dose. V is TRBV5-1 and J is TRBJ2-1, with 11 bases matching TRBD2. The TCR comes from an adult who received the AZD1222 COVID-19 vaccine. CDR3 nucleotides: TGCGCCAGCAGCCCTACTAGCGGGAGTTTTTTTGAGCAGTTCTTC. Its translation is CASSPTSGSFFEQFF.